Listed below are T cell receptor beta chains from one sample, sequenced in a study of cytomegalovirus exposure and HLA in healthy donors. Assay used: immunoSEQ multiplex PCR; TCRdb lists only in-frame clones, some missing. The profile shows more than 85,000 clones, approximately 57% of them singletons. The sample taken for sequencing was PBMCs. The receptor source for this set is a woman aged 30 to 39 in good health and CMV-seronegative. Each CDR3 is given with its conserved first and last residue. The order of the fields is clone size, J gene, CDR3 length, V gene, D gene, CDR3 protein, CDR3 DNA. The D gene is left open where the match is weak. Expanded clones get a size class; other rows say once, few or many, or leave the size out.

clone size: .
J gene: TRBJ2-2
CDR3 length: 15
V gene: TRBV4-1
D gene: .
CDR3 protein: CASSLPTASTGELFF
CDR3 DNA: TGCGCCAGCAGCCTTCCGACAGCCTCCACCGGGGAGCTGTTTTTT

clone size: .
J gene: TRBJ2-1
CDR3 length: 11
V gene: TRBV6-1
D gene: .
CDR3 protein: CASGTGRGEFF
CDR3 DNA: TGTGCCAGCGGAACGGGGAGGGGGGAGTTCTTC

clone size: .
J gene: TRBJ2-7
CDR3 length: 15
V gene: TRBV7-2
D gene: TRBD2
CDR3 protein: CASSGRTSGVFEQYF
CDR3 DNA: TGTGCCAGCAGCGGTAGGACTAGCGGGGTATTCGAGCAGTACTTC

clone size: .
J gene: TRBJ2-3
CDR3 length: 16
V gene: TRBV28
D gene: TRBD1
CDR3 protein: CAGSPTGTGIWDTQYF
CDR3 DNA: TGTGCCGGCAGTCCAACAGGGACAGGCATATGGGATACGCAGTATTTT

clone size: .
J gene: TRBJ1-3
CDR3 length: 16
V gene: TRBV5-1
D gene: .
CDR3 protein: CASSLDLLLNRNTIYF
CDR3 DNA: TGCGCCAGCAGCTTGGATTTACTGTTGAATCGGAACACCATATATTTT

clone size: .
J gene: TRBJ2-2
CDR3 length: 17
V gene: TRBV7-8
D gene: TRBD2
CDR3 protein: CASSLIPSGGRTGELFF
CDR3 DNA: TGTGCCAGCAGCTTGATCCCTAGCGGGGGGCGGACCGGGGAGCTGTTTTTT

clone size: few
J gene: TRBJ2-3
CDR3 length: 12
V gene: TRBV25-1
D gene: .
CDR3 protein: CASSSSTDTQYF
CDR3 DNA: TGTGCCAGCTCTTCCAGCACAGATACGCAGTATTTT

clone size: .
J gene: TRBJ1-5
CDR3 length: 13
V gene: TRBV10-1
D gene: .
CDR3 protein: CASSPGDTQPQHF
CDR3 DNA: TGCGCCAGCAGCCCGGGGGATACTCAGCCCCAGCATTTT

clone size: few
J gene: TRBJ1-4
CDR3 length: 14
V gene: TRBV5-8
D gene: TRBD1
CDR3 protein: CASSLQGFNEKLFF
CDR3 DNA: TGTGCCAGCAGCTTACAGGGGTTTAATGAAAAACTGTTTTTT

clone size: .
J gene: TRBJ2-1
CDR3 length: 18
V gene: TRBV5-1
D gene: TRBD2
CDR3 protein: CASSPLRTGLAGADEQFF
CDR3 DNA: TGCGCCAGCAGCCCCCTGAGAACGGGACTAGCGGGAGCGGATGAGCAGTTCTTC

clone size: once
J gene: TRBJ2-5
CDR3 length: 14
V gene: TRBV5-4
D gene: .
CDR3 protein: CASSLAGTGETQYF
CDR3 DNA: TGTGCCAGCAGCTTGGCAGGGACTGGGGAGACCCAGTACTTC

clone size: few
J gene: TRBJ1-1
CDR3 length: 15
V gene: TRBV7-9
D gene: .
CDR3 protein: CASSRGSRSYTEAFF
CDR3 DNA: TGTGCCAGCAGCCGCGGGTCCAGATCGTACACTGAAGCTTTCTTT

clone size: .
J gene: TRBJ1-2
CDR3 length: 14
V gene: TRBV10-3
D gene: TRBD1
CDR3 protein: CAISERGTGSGYTF
CDR3 DNA: TGTGCCATCAGTGAGAGGGGGACAGGGAGTGGCTACACCTTC

clone size: .
J gene: TRBJ1-1
CDR3 length: 15
V gene: TRBV15
D gene: .
CDR3 protein: CATSREVGRSAKAFF
CDR3 DNA: TGTGCCACCAGCAGAGAGGTGGGCCGCTCGGCGAAAGCTTTCTTT

clone size: .
J gene: TRBJ1-1
CDR3 length: 14
V gene: TRBV5-4
D gene: .
CDR3 protein: CASSLAGRDTEAFF
CDR3 DNA: TGTGCCAGCAGCTTGGCCGGCAGGGACACTGAAGCTTTCTTT

clone size: .
J gene: TRBJ1-1
CDR3 length: 14
V gene: TRBV6-6
D gene: .
CDR3 protein: CASRPRTGRTEAFF
CDR3 DNA: TGTGCCAGCAGACCTCGGACCGGGAGAACTGAAGCTTTCTTT

clone size: .
J gene: TRBJ1-1
CDR3 length: 15
V gene: TRBV10-3
D gene: TRBD1
CDR3 protein: CAISESSQGGTEAFF
CDR3 DNA: TGTGCCATCAGTGAGTCGAGCCAGGGGGGCACTGAAGCTTTCTTT

clone size: .
J gene: TRBJ2-5
CDR3 length: 16
V gene: TRBV5-4
D gene: TRBD2
CDR3 protein: CASSLGPAGGLGEQYF
CDR3 DNA: TGTGCCAGCAGCTTGGGGCCAGCGGGAGGACTCGGAGAGCAGTACTTC

clone size: .
J gene: TRBJ2-5
CDR3 length: 15
V gene: TRBV13
D gene: TRBD1
CDR3 protein: CASSANRGQQETQYF
CDR3 DNA: TGTGCCAGCAGCGCTAACAGGGGCCAACAAGAGACCCAGTACTTC

clone size: .
J gene: TRBJ1-1
CDR3 length: 14
V gene: TRBV6-6
D gene: .
CDR3 protein: CASSSQGGNTEAFF
CDR3 DNA: TGTGCCAGCAGTTCACAGGGTGGGAACACTGAAGCTTTCTTT

clone size: .
J gene: TRBJ2-7
CDR3 length: 13
V gene: TRBV5-1
D gene: .
CDR3 protein: CASRKRGKYEQYF
CDR3 DNA: TGCGCCAGCAGAAAAAGGGGGAAATACGAGCAGTACTTC

clone size: few
J gene: TRBJ2-7
CDR3 length: 16
V gene: TRBV6-6
D gene: .
CDR3 protein: CASSSTFPGYSYEQYF
CDR3 DNA: TGTGCCAGCAGTTCAACCTTTCCAGGGTACTCCTACGAGCAGTACTTC

clone size: few
J gene: TRBJ2-7
CDR3 length: 15
V gene: TRBV6-1
D gene: TRBD1
CDR3 protein: CASSEGTGSSYEQYF
CDR3 DNA: TGTGCCAGCAGTGAAGGGACAGGGAGCTCCTACGAGCAGTACTTC

clone size: .
J gene: TRBJ1-4
CDR3 length: 14
V gene: TRBV18
D gene: TRBD1
CDR3 protein: CASSPTGGQEKLFF
CDR3 DNA: TGTGCCAGCTCACCCACAGGGGGCCAGGAAAAACTGTTTTTT

clone size: once
J gene: TRBJ2-1
CDR3 length: 13
V gene: TRBV19
D gene: TRBD2
CDR3 protein: CASSNGLVNEQFF
CDR3 DNA: TGTGCCAGTAGTAACGGACTAGTTAATGAGCAGTTCTTC

clone size: .
J gene: TRBJ1-1
CDR3 length: 15
V gene: TRBV4-1
D gene: .
CDR3 protein: CASSPSRGRSTEAFF
CDR3 DNA: TGCGCCAGCAGTCCGTCACGGGGGAGGAGCACTGAAGCTTTCTTT

clone size: few
J gene: TRBJ2-5
CDR3 length: 14
V gene: TRBV10-3
D gene: TRBD2
CDR3 protein: CAISEVAGGETQYF
CDR3 DNA: TGTGCCATCAGTGAGGTCGCGGGAGGAGAGACCCAGTACTTC

clone size: few
J gene: TRBJ2-3
CDR3 length: 16
V gene: TRBV10-1
D gene: TRBD1
CDR3 protein: CASSEIVTGGTDTQYF
CDR3 DNA: TGCGCCAGCAGTGAGATAGTGACAGGGGGAACAGATACGCAGTATTTT

clone size: once
J gene: TRBJ1-2
CDR3 length: 13
V gene: TRBV4-1
D gene: .
CDR3 protein: CASSQVGNYGYTF
CDR3 DNA: TGCGCCAGCAGCCAAGTCGGGAACTATGGCTACACCTTC

clone size: few
J gene: TRBJ2-7
CDR3 length: 15
V gene: TRBV6-5
D gene: TRBD1
CDR3 protein: CASSPDRDRDNEQYF
CDR3 DNA: TGTGCCAGCAGTCCTGACCGGGACAGGGACAACGAGCAGTACTTC

clone size: .
J gene: TRBJ1-1
CDR3 length: 10
V gene: TRBV29-1
D gene: .
CDR3 protein: CSAKNTEAFF
CDR3 DNA: TGCAGCGCCAAGAACACTGAAGCTTTCTTT

clone size: .
J gene: TRBJ2-1
CDR3 length: 15
V gene: TRBV6-5
D gene: TRBD2
CDR3 protein: CASSYTGLAGGAKFF
CDR3 DNA: TGTGCCAGCAGTTACACGGGACTAGCGGGAGGAGCGAAGTTCTTC

clone size: .
J gene: TRBJ2-5
CDR3 length: 11
V gene: TRBV5-8
D gene: .
CDR3 protein: CASSLEEVQYF
CDR3 DNA: TGTGCCAGCAGCTTGGAAGAGGTCCAGTACTTC

clone size: .
J gene: TRBJ2-7
CDR3 length: 15
V gene: TRBV4-3
D gene: .
CDR3 protein: CASSQDKGGVFEQYF
CDR3 DNA: TGCGCCAGCAGCCAAGACAAAGGCGGAGTTTTCGAGCAGTACTTC

clone size: .
J gene: TRBJ1-6
CDR3 length: 13
V gene: TRBV6-4
D gene: TRBD1
CDR3 protein: CASSGTGNSPLHF
CDR3 DNA: TGTGCCAGCTCAGGGACAGGAAATTCACCCCTCCACTTT

clone size: .
J gene: TRBJ2-3
CDR3 length: 13
V gene: TRBV13
D gene: TRBD1
CDR3 protein: CASGTGWGDTQYF
CDR3 DNA: TGTGCCAGCGGGACAGGGTGGGGAGATACGCAGTATTTT

clone size: .
J gene: TRBJ2-2
CDR3 length: 16
V gene: TRBV10-3
D gene: TRBD2
CDR3 protein: CAIRTTSGSNTGELFF
CDR3 DNA: TGTGCCATCAGGACTACCAGCGGGAGTAACACCGGGGAGCTGTTTTTT

clone size: .
J gene: TRBJ1-6
CDR3 length: 13
V gene: TRBV19
D gene: .
CDR3 protein: CASSSKPRAPLHF
CDR3 DNA: TGTGCCAGTAGTAGTAAACCTCGGGCACCCCTCCACTTT

clone size: few
J gene: TRBJ1-3
CDR3 length: 15
V gene: TRBV10-3
D gene: .
CDR3 protein: CAISGGLSSGNTIYF
CDR3 DNA: TGTGCCATCAGTGGAGGGCTAAGCTCTGGAAACACCATATATTTT

clone size: once
J gene: TRBJ1-6
CDR3 length: 14
V gene: TRBV27
D gene: .
CDR3 protein: CASSLQGKVKPLHF
CDR3 DNA: TGTGCCAGCAGTTTACAGGGGAAGGTCAAACCCCTCCACTTT

clone size: .
J gene: TRBJ1-2
CDR3 length: 13
V gene: TRBV10-3
D gene: .
CDR3 protein: CAISVGQGAACTF
CDR3 DNA: .

clone size: .
J gene: TRBJ1-2
CDR3 length: 14
V gene: TRBV30
D gene: .
CDR3 protein: CAWSRQIFNYGYTF
CDR3 DNA: TGTGCCTGGAGCAGGCAGATATTTAACTATGGCTACACCTTC

clone size: few
J gene: TRBJ2-7
CDR3 length: 15
V gene: TRBV7-8
D gene: TRBD1
CDR3 protein: CASSLGRGRPYEQYF
CDR3 DNA: TGTGCCAGCAGCTTAGGCAGGGGGCGGCCCTACGAGCAGTACTTC

clone size: .
J gene: TRBJ2-1
CDR3 length: 18
V gene: TRBV7-2
D gene: TRBD2
CDR3 protein: CASSLGLAGASSYNEQFF
CDR3 DNA: TGTGCCAGCAGCTTGGGACTAGCGGGGGCGAGCTCCTACAATGAGCAGTTCTTC

clone size: few
J gene: TRBJ1-1
CDR3 length: 15
V gene: TRBV15
D gene: TRBD1
CDR3 protein: CATSRAGTGSIEAFF
CDR3 DNA: TGTGCCACCAGCAGAGCCGGGACAGGCAGTATTGAAGCTTTCTTT

clone size: .
J gene: TRBJ1-6
CDR3 length: 13
V gene: TRBV6-5
D gene: .
CDR3 protein: CASNGPLNSPLHF
CDR3 DNA: TGTGCCAGCAATGGGCCTCTAAATTCACCCCTCCACTTT